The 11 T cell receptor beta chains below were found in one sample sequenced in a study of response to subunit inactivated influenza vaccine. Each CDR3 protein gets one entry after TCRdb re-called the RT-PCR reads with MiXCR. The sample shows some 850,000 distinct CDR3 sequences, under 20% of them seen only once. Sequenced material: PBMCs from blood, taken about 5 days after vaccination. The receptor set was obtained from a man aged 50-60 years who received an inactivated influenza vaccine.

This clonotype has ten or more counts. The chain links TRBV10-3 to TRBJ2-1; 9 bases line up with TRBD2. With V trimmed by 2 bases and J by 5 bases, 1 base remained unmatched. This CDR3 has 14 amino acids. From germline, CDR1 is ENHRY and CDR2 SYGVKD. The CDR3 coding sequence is TGTGCCATCAGTGAGAGACTAGCGGACAATGAGCAGTTCTTC. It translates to CAISERLADNEQFF.

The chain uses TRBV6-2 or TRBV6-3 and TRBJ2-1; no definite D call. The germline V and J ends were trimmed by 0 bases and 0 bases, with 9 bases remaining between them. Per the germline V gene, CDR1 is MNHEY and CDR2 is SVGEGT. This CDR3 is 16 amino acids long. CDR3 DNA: TGTGCCAGCAGTTACTCGATCCAGAGCTCCTACAATGAGCAGTTCTTC. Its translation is CASSYSIQSSYNEQFF.

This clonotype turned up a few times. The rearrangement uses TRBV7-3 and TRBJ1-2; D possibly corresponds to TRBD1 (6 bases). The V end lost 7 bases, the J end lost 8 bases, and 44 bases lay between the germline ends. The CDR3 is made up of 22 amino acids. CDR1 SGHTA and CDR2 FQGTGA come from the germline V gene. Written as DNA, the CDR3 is TGTGCCAGCACTCCTCGCCCAGTCACATTTAAGGGACCAGCAGGGGTACGATCCGGCTACACCTTC. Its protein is CASTPRPVTFKGPAGVRSGYTF.

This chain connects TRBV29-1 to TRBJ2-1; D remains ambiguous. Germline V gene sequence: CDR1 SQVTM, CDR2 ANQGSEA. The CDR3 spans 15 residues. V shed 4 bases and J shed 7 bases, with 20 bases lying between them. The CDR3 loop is CSVVSFNRPANEQFF. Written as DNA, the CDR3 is TGCAGCGTTGTGAGTTTCAACCGTCCTGCTAATGAGCAGTTCTTC.

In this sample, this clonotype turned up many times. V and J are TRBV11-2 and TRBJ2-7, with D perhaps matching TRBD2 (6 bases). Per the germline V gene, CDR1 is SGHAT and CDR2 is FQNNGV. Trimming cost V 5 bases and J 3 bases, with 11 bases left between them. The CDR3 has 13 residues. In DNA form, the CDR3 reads TGTGCCAGCAGCATGACTAGTTACTACGAGCAGTACTTC. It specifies CASSMTSYYEQYF.

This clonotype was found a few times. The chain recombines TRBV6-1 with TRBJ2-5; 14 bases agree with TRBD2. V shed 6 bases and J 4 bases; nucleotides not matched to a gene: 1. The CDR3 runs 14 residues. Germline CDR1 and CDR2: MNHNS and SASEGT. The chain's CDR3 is CASRGLAGAETQYF. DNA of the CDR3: TGTGCCAGCAGGGGACTAGCGGGGGCAGAGACCCAGTACTTC.

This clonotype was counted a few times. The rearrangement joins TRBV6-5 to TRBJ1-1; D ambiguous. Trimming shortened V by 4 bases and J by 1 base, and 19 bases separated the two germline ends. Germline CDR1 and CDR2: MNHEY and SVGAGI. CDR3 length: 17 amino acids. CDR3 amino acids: CASSSLKGMIRNTEAFF. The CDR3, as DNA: TGTGCCAGCAGTTCCTTAAAGGGAATGATCCGGAACACTGAAGCTTTCTTT.

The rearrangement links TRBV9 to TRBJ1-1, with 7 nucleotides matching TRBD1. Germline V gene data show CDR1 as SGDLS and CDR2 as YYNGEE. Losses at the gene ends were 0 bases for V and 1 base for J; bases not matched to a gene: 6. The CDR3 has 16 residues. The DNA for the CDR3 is TGTGCCAGCAGCGTAGGGGACAGTCAAGGGAACACTGAAGCTTTCTTT. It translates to CASSVGDSQGNTEAFF.

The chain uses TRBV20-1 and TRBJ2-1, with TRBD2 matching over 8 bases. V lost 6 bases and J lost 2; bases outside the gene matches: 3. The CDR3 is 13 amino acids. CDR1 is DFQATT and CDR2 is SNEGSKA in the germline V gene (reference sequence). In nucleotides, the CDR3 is TGCAGTGCCAAGACTAGCGCCTACAATGAGCAGTTCTTC. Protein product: CSAKTSAYNEQFF.

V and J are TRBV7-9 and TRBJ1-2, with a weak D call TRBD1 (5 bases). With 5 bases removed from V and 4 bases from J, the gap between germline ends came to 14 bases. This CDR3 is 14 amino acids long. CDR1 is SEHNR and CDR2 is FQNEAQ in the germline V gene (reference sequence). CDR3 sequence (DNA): TGTGCCAGCAGCGACAGTGGGGGATCCTATGGCTACACCTTC. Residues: CASSDSGGSYGYTF.

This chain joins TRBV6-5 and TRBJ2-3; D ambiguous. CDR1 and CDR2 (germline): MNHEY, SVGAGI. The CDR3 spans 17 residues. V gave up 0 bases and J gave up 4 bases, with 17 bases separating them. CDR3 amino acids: CASSYSGLGFNADTQYF. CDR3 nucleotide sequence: TGTGCCAGCAGTTACTCGGGGTTGGGGTTCAACGCAGATACGCAGTATTTT.